The 18 T cell receptor beta chains given below trace back to one sample, sequenced in a study of cytomegalovirus exposure and HLA in healthy donors. This PCR relied on a set of 60 Vbeta primers and 13 Jbeta primers. Assay: immunoSEQ multiplex PCR; the TCRdb copy retains only in-frame clones and omits some. The sample contains roughly 120,000 clones, about 74% of which appear only once. Sequenced input: PBMCs. The receptors stem from a woman aged 40 to 55 in good health and CMV-seropositive.

This chain uses TRBV5-1 with TRBJ2-5; 8 bases fit TRBD1. CDR1 and CDR2 (germline): SGHRS, YFSETQ. CDR3 length: 13 residues. J lost 4 bases, V lost 4 bases, and 3 bases had no gene match. The CDR3 here is CASSTGQGETQYF. The CDR3 coding sequence is TGCGCCAGCAGCACTGGACAGGGAGAGACCCAGTACTTC.

The rearrangement links TRBV9 to TRBJ2-1, with 8 bases fitting TRBD1. V lost 0 bases and J lost 10; bases outside the gene matches: 9. The CDR3 is made up of 15 amino acids. Germline V gene lookup returns CDR1 SGDLS and CDR2 YYNGEE. This CDR3 reads CASSVGQGADGEQFF. CDR3 in DNA: TGTGCCAGCAGCGTAGGCCAGGGGGCAGATGGAGAGCAGTTCTTC.

Concerning this clone: This CDR3 is also generated by other DNA sequences in the sample. The CDR3 protein is CATSRGAGNTIYF. For the CDR3, the DNA is TGTGCCACCAGCAGAGGGGCCGGAAACACCATATATTTT. The V gene is TRBV15, the J gene TRBJ1-3; D is uncertain. V was clipped by 1 base and J by 4 bases, with 5 bases between them. The CDR3 length is 13 residues. CDR1 is LNHNV, CDR2 YYDKDF, per germline (reference sequence).

CDR3 in DNA: TGCGCCAGCAGATCTGGGACAGCATCCAACATTTCACCCCTCCACTTT. Its protein product is CASRSGTASNISPLHF. The chain links TRBV5-1 to TRBJ1-6; 7 positions agree with TRBD1. The CDR3 spans 16 residues. CDR1 SGHRS and CDR2 YFSETQ come from the germline V gene. V was pared by 5 bases and J by 9 bases, with 14 bases of the junction left unmatched.

This clone showed up just once. This chain uses TRBV30 with TRBJ1-4; 7 bases map to TRBD1. Germline CDR1 is GTSNPN and CDR2 is SVGIG (reference sequence). The CDR3 loop spans 14 amino acids. The trim removed 3 bases at V and 8 bases at J, leaving 9 bases unmatched. CDR3 sequence reads: CAWRITGVKEKLFF. CDR3 in DNA: TGTGCCTGGAGAATCACAGGGGTGAAGGAAAAACTGTTTTTT.

J is TRBJ1-5 and V is TRBV4-1; TRBD1 might be the D (5 bases). The CDR3 is 16 residues long. Germline CDR1 is MGHRA and CDR2 is YSYEKL. The V and J ends lost 3 bases and 6 bases respectively, with 18 bases between them. This CDR3 reads CASSQGTGRLSQPQHF. CDR3 DNA sequence: TGCGCCAGCAGCCAGGGGACCGGGAGGTTGAGTCAGCCCCAGCATTTT.

This chain links TRBV29-1 with TRBJ1-3; perhaps TRBD1 as D (6 bases). From germline, CDR1 is SQVTM and CDR2 ANQGSEA. The CDR3 runs 15 residues. V was pared by 0 bases and J by 0 bases, with 9 bases between. CDR3 residues: CSVEDTGRSGNTIYF. The CDR3 DNA sequence: TGCAGCGTTGAAGATACAGGGCGCTCTGGAAACACCATATATTTT. The variable domain in full, with the rest retrieved from reference TRBV29-1 and TRBJ1-3, is SAVISQKPSRDICQRGTSLTIQCQVDSQVTMMFWYRQQPGQSLTLIATANQGSEATYESGFVIDKFPISRPNLTFSTLTVSNMSPEDSSIYLCSVEDTGRSGNTIYFGEGSWLTVV.

The count of this clone is one. The chain combines TRBV7-9 with TRBJ1-2, with 9 bases matching TRBD1. With 1 base clipped from V and 4 bases from J, the junction kept 4 bases outside the gene matches. This CDR3 is 15 amino acids long. Germline V gene data show CDR1 as SEHNR and CDR2 as FQNEAQ (reference sequence). The CDR3 reads CASSLERTGVYGYTF. In DNA, the CDR3 is TGTGCCAGCAGCTTAGAACGGACAGGGGTCTATGGCTACACCTTC.

The chain recombines TRBV7-2 with TRBJ2-7; 13 positions agree with TRBD2. Germline CDR1 and CDR2: SGHTA and FQGNSA. This CDR3 region has 15 residues. J gave up 2 bases and V 5 bases, and 3 bases lay outside the gene matches. This CDR3 reads CASSQTSGGTYEQYF. CDR3 in DNA: TGTGCCAGCAGCCAGACTAGCGGGGGGACCTACGAGCAGTACTTC.

The rearrangement uses TRBV30 and TRBJ1-1; D remains ambiguous. Trimming took off 7 bases at V and 5 bases at J, with 8 bases between the two ends. Germline CDR1 reads GTSNPN; CDR2 reads SVGIG (reference sequence). The CDR3 loop spans 10 amino acids. CDR3: CASERTEAFF. The DNA of the CDR3 is TGTGCCTCGGAGCGGACTGAAGCTTTCTTT.

The J gene is TRBJ1-1, the V gene TRBV4-1, with TRBD1 matching 8 bases. Germline CDR1 and CDR2: MGHRA and YSYEKL. The CDR3 is 15 residues long. The J segment lost 3 bases and the V segment lost 4 bases, leaving 7 bases of the junction unmatched. The CDR3 DNA follows: TGCGCCAGCAGCCCCGGACAGGGAAAACACACTGAAGCTTTCTTT. It yields the protein CASSPGQGKHTEAFF.

A word on this clone: The sample holds other DNA sequences that translate to the same CDR3. The chain recombines TRBV29-1 with TRBJ1-1; weak D call: TRBD1 (6 bases). V dropped 4 bases and J dropped 2 bases, with 8 bases sitting between them. There are 12 residues in the CDR3. Germline V gene data show CDR1 as SQVTM and CDR2 as ANQGSEA. CDR3 nucleotide sequence: TGCAGCGTTGGACAGGAAAACACTGAAGCTTTCTTT. Amino acids: CSVGQENTEAFF.

The chain employs TRBV19 and TRBJ1-1; D possibly corresponds to TRBD1 (5 bases). This CDR3 has 10 residues. The germline gives CDR1 LNHDA, CDR2 SQIVND (reference sequence). V lost 10 bases to trimming and J lost 4 bases, with 7 bases between them. CDR3 sequence (DNA): TGTGCCATAGGGGCCACTGAAGCTTTCTTT. Protein: CAIGATEAFF.

The chain links TRBV2 to TRBJ1-2; a possible D gene is TRBD1 (6 bases). Per the germline V gene, CDR1 is SNHLY and CDR2 is FYNNEI. The CDR3 has 14 residues. V lost 6 bases and J 2 bases, leaving 13 bases between the germline ends. This CDR3 is CASRGAGVNYGYTF. Written as DNA, the CDR3 is TGTGCCAGCAGGGGGGCAGGTGTGAACTATGGCTACACCTTC.

This clone was seen only a few times. The rearrangement uses TRBV7-9 and TRBJ1-3; 7 nucleotides agree with TRBD1. V shed 1 base, J shed 0 bases, and the junction held 9 bases outside the gene matches. The length of the CDR3 is 18 residues. Germline loops: CDR1 SEHNR, CDR2 FQNEAQ (reference sequence). CDR3 sequence reads: CASSLDLGTAISGNTIYF. The CDR3 DNA reads TGTGCCAGCAGCTTAGATCTGGGGACAGCGATCTCTGGAAACACCATATATTTT.

The chain links TRBV15 to TRBJ2-7; D not resolved. This CDR3 has 14 residues. V lost 0 bases and J 6 bases, leaving 12 bases between the germline ends. From germline, CDR1 is LNHNV and CDR2 YYDKDF (reference sequence). CDR3 sequence: CATSRDQPLSEQYF. CDR3 in DNA: TGTGCCACCAGCAGAGATCAACCGCTCAGCGAGCAGTACTTC.

The chain has TRBV5-4 and TRBJ1-2; D is perhaps TRBD1 (5 bases). This CDR3 has 15 amino acids. The germline CDR1 and CDR2 sequences are SGHNT and YYREEE (reference sequence). V was clipped by 0 bases and J by 9 bases, with 18 bases between them. The CDR3 loop is CASSLDSGPGKSYTF. The CDR3 region has the DNA TGTGCCAGCAGCTTGGATTCAGGGCCAGGGAAGAGCTACACCTTC.

This sequence joins TRBV5-1 and TRBJ2-1; TRBD2 matches 8 bases. The CDR3 runs to 16 residues. Germline assignment: CDR1 SGHRS and CDR2 YFSETQ. After removal of 2 bases from V and 6 bases from J, the junction contained 10 bases not matched to a gene. The CDR3 loop reads CASSLGAGVTVNEQFF. For the CDR3, the DNA is TGCGCCAGCAGCTTAGGAGCGGGGGTGACAGTCAATGAGCAGTTCTTC.